This entry describes one T cell receptor beta chain. Time point defined: persistent/refractory GD, antithyroid drugs over 5 years with positive TRAb. PBMC-extracted RNA yielded the TCR library. These data originate in a study of regulatory T cells in long-lasting Graves disease. Construction of the TCR beta libraries employed iRepertoire HTBI primers in conjunction with Arm-PCR of CDR3 regions. From the multiplex PCR reads, TCRdb called clonotypes with MiXCR, one entry per CDR3 protein. Of a few hundred thousand distinct CDR3 sequences in the sample, 20% to 25% were seen once. The source material was peripheral blood mononuclear cells (PBMCs), sampled when the disease was refractory, from a patient treated with antithyroid drugs. This sequence originates from a female donor with Graves disease.

The CDR3 is CASTRTGNPGELFF. In nucleotides, the CDR3 is TGTGCCAGCACCAGGACAGGGAATCCCGGGGAGCTGTTTTTT. V is TRBV2 and J is TRBJ2-2; 8 bases align to TRBD1. This CDR3 has 14 residues. Germline assignment: CDR1 SNHLY and CDR2 FYNNEI. Trimming removed 7 bases from V and 6 bases from J; junction bases left unmatched: 7.